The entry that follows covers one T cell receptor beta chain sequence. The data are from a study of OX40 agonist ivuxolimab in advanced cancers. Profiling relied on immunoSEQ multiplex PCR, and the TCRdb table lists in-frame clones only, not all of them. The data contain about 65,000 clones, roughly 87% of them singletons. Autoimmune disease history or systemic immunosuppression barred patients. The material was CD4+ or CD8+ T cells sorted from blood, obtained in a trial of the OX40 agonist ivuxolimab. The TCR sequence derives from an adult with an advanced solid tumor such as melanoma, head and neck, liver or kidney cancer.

The CDR3 reads CASSLAGFGRGVSGYTF. CDR3 in DNA: TGTGCCAGCAGCTTAGCTGGTTTTGGCAGGGGAGTATCTGGCTACACCTTC. The chain is built from TRBV7-8 and TRBJ1-2; TRBD1 is a possible D gene (6 bases). V was trimmed by 0 bases and J by 7 bases, leaving 21 bases between them. The CDR3 spans 17 residues. Germline CDR1 and CDR2: SGHVS and FQNEAQ.